These T cell receptor beta chains were read from a single sample in a study of beta chain features in type 1 diabetes. Using immunoSEQ multiplex PCR, the repertoire was profiled, and TCRdb retains in-frame clones only, with some absent. Of around 310,000 clones listed, roughly 11% were seen once; the top ten hold 0.015% to 0.02%. The sample comprised naive CD4+ T cells from blood. Every receptor here comes from a woman younger than 45 in good health. Both conserved end residues are part of each CDR3. The order of the fields is clone size, V gene, J gene, D gene, CDR3 DNA, CDR3 protein. The D gene is left open where the match is weak. Clone size is not always given. Where it is, it says once, few, many or a class for expanded clones.

>-|TRBV11-2|TRBJ2-1|-
TGTGCCAGCAGCTTAGTTCCAGATTACAATGAGCAGTTCTTC
CASSLVPDYNEQFF
>-|TRBV4-1|TRBJ1-1|TRBD1
TGCGCCAGCAGCCAAGCGAGGACAGGGATAACTGAAGCTTTCTTT
CASSQARTGITEAFF
>few|TRBV5-1|TRBJ1-1|TRBD1
TGCGCCAGCAGCCTACCGGGACAGGGGAACACTGAAGCTTTCTTT
CASSLPGQGNTEAFF
>-|TRBV19|TRBJ2-1|TRBD2
TGTGCCAGTAGTATAGCCGGGACTAGCGGCAATGAGCAGTTCTTC
CASSIAGTSGNEQFF
>-|TRBV4-3|TRBJ1-1|-
TGCGCCAGCAGCCAAGATATAAAGGGAGTAACTGAAGCTTTCTTT
CASSQDIKGVTEAFF
>-|TRBV9|TRBJ2-3|-
TGTGCCAGCAGCGTAGCTTGGAGGCGGACAGATACGCAGTATTTT
CASSVAWRRTDTQYF
>-|TRBV29-1|TRBJ2-1|-
TGCAGCATTAAAAAGCGGAGCTCCTACAATGAGCAGTTCTTC
CSIKKRSSYNEQFF
>-|TRBV4-1|TRBJ2-2|-
TGCGCCAGCAGCCAAGGTCACAGGGGGGGGACCGGGGAGCTGTTTTTT
CASSQGHRGGTGELFF
>few|TRBV9|TRBJ2-4|TRBD2
TGTGCCAGCAGCGCGGGACTAGCGGGAGGATCCCTAGCCAAAAACATTCAGTACTTC
CASSAGLAGGSLAKNIQYF
>few|TRBV27|TRBJ2-1|-
TGTGCCAGCACGAATCTACAGAGCTCCTACAATGAGCAGTTCTTC
CASTNLQSSYNEQFF
>few|TRBV6-6|TRBJ1-1|-
TGTGCCAGCAGTTACGGACAGAACATGAACACTGAAGCTTTCTTT
CASSYGQNMNTEAFF
>-|TRBV2|TRBJ1-4|TRBD1
TGTGCCAGCAGTGATGGGAGACAGGGACACGAAAAACTGTTTTTT
CASSDGRQGHEKLFF
>few|TRBV5-1|TRBJ2-1|TRBD1
TGCGCCAGCAGCCCCCTACAGGGGAAGTACAATGAGCAGTTCTTC
CASSPLQGKYNEQFF
>-|TRBV7-2|TRBJ2-5|TRBD1
TGTGCCAGCAGCAAGACAGGGGAAGAGACCCAGTACTTC
CASSKTGEETQYF
>-|TRBV25-1|TRBJ1-4|-
TGTGCCAGCAGTGAAGGAGGCATTAATGAAAAACTGTTTTTT
CASSEGGINEKLFF
>-|TRBV30|TRBJ1-2|-
TGTGCCTGGAGTGGGGGAGACTATGGCTACACCTTC
CAWSGGDYGYTF
>few|TRBV2|TRBJ2-1|TRBD2
TGTGCCAGCAGTGGCGCTAGCGGGGACAATGAGCAGTTCTTC
CASSGASGDNEQFF
>-|TRBV29-1|TRBJ2-7|-
TGCAGCGTTCGGGACTTTCAGTACGAGCAGTACTTC
CSVRDFQYEQYF
>few|TRBV28|TRBJ2-5|-
TGTGCCAGCACTTCGCAAGAGACCCAGTACTTC
CASTSQETQYF
>few|TRBV7-2|TRBJ2-7|TRBD2
TGTGCCAGCAGCTTAAAAACTAGCGGAGCGGCAATCTACGAGCAGTACTTC
CASSLKTSGAAIYEQYF
>-|TRBV28|TRBJ1-5|-
TGTGCCAGCAGTTTCGCCGACAGGCGTTATCAGCCCCAGCATTTT
CASSFADRRYQPQHF
>-|TRBV7-9|TRBJ2-7|-
TGTGCCAGCAGTTCCGGTATGGGGAGCGAGCAGTACTTC
CASSSGMGSEQYF
>-|TRBV6-1|TRBJ2-3|TRBD2
TGTGCCAGCCGGGGGGAGGTGAGCACTGGTACGCAGTATTTT
CASRGEVSTGTQYF
>-|TRBV9|TRBJ2-2|-
TGTGCCAGCAGCGTAGACTCGAGCGGCAACACCGGGGAGCTGTTTTTT
CASSVDSSGNTGELFF
>few|TRBV7-2|TRBJ2-7|TRBD2
TGTGCCAGCAGCTTGCCGGGACTAGGTCCCCACGAGCAGTACTTC
CASSLPGLGPHEQYF
>-|TRBV10-3|TRBJ1-5|-
TGTGCCATCAGTGAGTCGAAAGCTCAGCCCCAGCATTTT
CAISESKAQPQHF
>few|TRBV7-3|TRBJ1-2|-
TGTGCCAGCAGCCTAGAAAATACCTATGGCTACACCTTC
CASSLENTYGYTF
>-|TRBV11-2|TRBJ2-3|TRBD2
TGTGCCAGCAGCTTAGTAGCGGGGACTAGCACAGATACGCAGTATTTT
CASSLVAGTSTDTQYF
>-|TRBV7-3|TRBJ2-1|TRBD1
TGTGCCAGCAGGGAAGCGACAGGGGGTAAGGATGAGCAGTTCTTC
CASREATGGKDEQFF
>few|TRBV28|TRBJ1-1|TRBD1
TGTGCCAGCATTGAGCAGGGGGCCCTCGGCACTGAAGCTTTCTTT
CASIEQGALGTEAFF
>-|TRBV9|TRBJ1-4|-
TGTGCCAGCAGCCCCGGGGGTACCGGTGAAAAACTGTTTTTT
CASSPGGTGEKLFF
>-|TRBV6-4|TRBJ2-1|TRBD1
TGTGCCAGCAGTGTCCAGGGGGCAGGGGAGCAGTTCTTC
CASSVQGAGEQFF
>few|TRBV7-6|TRBJ2-7|TRBD2
TGTGCCAGCAGCTTAGGGGGAACTAGCGGGAGCTCCTACGAGCAGTACTTC
CASSLGGTSGSSYEQYF
>few|TRBV7-2|TRBJ2-3|TRBD2
TGTGCCAGCAGCTTAAAGGGGCAGCGGGAGATTACAGATACGCAGTATTTT
CASSLKGQREITDTQYF
>-|TRBV28|TRBJ2-7|-
TGTGCCAGCAGTCGGAGGTCCTACGAGCAGTACTTC
CASSRRSYEQYF
>few|TRBV6-6|TRBJ2-3|TRBD2
TGTGCCAGCAGTTACAAGGCGGGAGACACAGATACGCAGTATTTT
CASSYKAGDTDTQYF
>-|TRBV6-6|TRBJ1-1|-
TGTGCCAGCAGTTACCCCTGGACAGCGAACACTGAAGCTTTCTTT
CASSYPWTANTEAFF
>-|TRBV18|TRBJ2-3|TRBD2
TGTGCCAGCTCGCCGGGGGGTACCGATACGCAGTATTTT
CASSPGGTDTQYF
>few|TRBV4-3|TRBJ2-4|TRBD1
TGCGCCAGCAGCCAGACGACAGGGTCGGACATTCAGTACTTC
CASSQTTGSDIQYF
>few|TRBV28|TRBJ1-2|TRBD1
TGTGCCAGTGGACAGGGGGCAAACTATGGCTACACCTTC
CASGQGANYGYTF
>few|TRBV4-1|TRBJ1-1|TRBD1
TGCGCCAGCAGCCAAGAACAGGGGTTCACTGAAGCTTTCTTT
CASSQEQGFTEAFF
>few|TRBV27|TRBJ2-7|-
TGTGCCAGCGGGGGGCCGACCGGGACAGACTCCTACGAGCAGTACTTC
CASGGPTGTDSYEQYF
>-|TRBV2|TRBJ2-1|TRBD1
TGTGCCAGCGGTTGGGACAGCTCCTACAATGAGCAGTTCTTC
CASGWDSSYNEQFF
>few|TRBV28|TRBJ2-3|TRBD2
TGTGCCAGCCACTCGGGAGCGGGGGGCACAGATACGCAGTATTTT
CASHSGAGGTDTQYF
>-|TRBV29-1|TRBJ2-5|TRBD1
TGCAGCGGCACCGGGACAGGGGTAGAGACCCAGTACTTC
CSGTGTGVETQYF
>-|TRBV29-1|TRBJ2-3|TRBD2
TGCAGCGTCACTGGACTAGCGGGAGCTGATACGCAGTATTTT
CSVTGLAGADTQYF
>-|TRBV28|TRBJ2-5|-
TGTGCCAGCAGTTTAAATATAGGAGGGACAGAGACCCAGTACTTC
CASSLNIGGTETQYF
>few|TRBV5-1|TRBJ1-1|-
TGCGCCAGCAGCTCACAGTATTCGTCTGAAGCTTTCTTT
CASSSQYSSEAFF
>once|TRBV6-5|TRBJ2-7|TRBD2
TGTGCCAGCAGGCAAGCGGGAGGCGGAGACGAGCAGTACTTC
CASRQAGGGDEQYF